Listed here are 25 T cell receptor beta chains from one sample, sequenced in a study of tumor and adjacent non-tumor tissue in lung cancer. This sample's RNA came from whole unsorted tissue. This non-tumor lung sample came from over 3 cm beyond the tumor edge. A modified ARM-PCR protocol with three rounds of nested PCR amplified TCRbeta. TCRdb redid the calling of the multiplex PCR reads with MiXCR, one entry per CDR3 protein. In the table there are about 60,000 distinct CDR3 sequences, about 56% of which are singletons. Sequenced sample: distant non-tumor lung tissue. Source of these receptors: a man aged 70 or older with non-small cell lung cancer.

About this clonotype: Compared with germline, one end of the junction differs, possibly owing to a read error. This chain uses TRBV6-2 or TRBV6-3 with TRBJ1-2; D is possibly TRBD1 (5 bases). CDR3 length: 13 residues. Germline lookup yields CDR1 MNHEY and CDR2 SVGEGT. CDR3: CSSSFRARYDYTF. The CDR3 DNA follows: TGTTCCAGCAGTTTCAGGGCTCGATATGACTACACCTTC.

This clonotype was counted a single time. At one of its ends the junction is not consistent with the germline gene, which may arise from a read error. The CDR3 DNA sequence: TGTGCCAGCAGCCAGTTTGGGACTGCGTATAATTCACCCCTCAACTTT. This codes for CASSQFGTAYNSPLNF. V gene TRBV14 combines with J gene TRBJ1-6; tentatively, D is TRBD1 (5 bases). This CDR3 has 16 residues. The V gene's germline CDR1 is SGHDN and CDR2 FVKESK.

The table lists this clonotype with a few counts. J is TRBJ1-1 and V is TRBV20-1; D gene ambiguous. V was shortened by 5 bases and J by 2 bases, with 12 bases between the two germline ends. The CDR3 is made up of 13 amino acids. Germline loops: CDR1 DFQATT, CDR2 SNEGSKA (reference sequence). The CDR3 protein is CSARPGGNTEAFF. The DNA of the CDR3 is TGCAGTGCTCGACCGGGTGGAAACACTGAAGCTTTCTTT.

The CDR3 is CASIRGDPQESQYF. CDR3 coding DNA: TGTGCCAGCATCCGGGGTGATCCACAGGAGTCCCAGTACTTC. The chain uses TRBV11-1 and TRBJ2-5; D possibly uses TRBD1 or TRBD2 (5 bases each). There are 14 residues in the CDR3. The V gene's germline CDR1 is SGHAT and CDR2 FQDESV (reference sequence). Trimming took 7 bases from V and 9 from J, leaving 21 bases between them.

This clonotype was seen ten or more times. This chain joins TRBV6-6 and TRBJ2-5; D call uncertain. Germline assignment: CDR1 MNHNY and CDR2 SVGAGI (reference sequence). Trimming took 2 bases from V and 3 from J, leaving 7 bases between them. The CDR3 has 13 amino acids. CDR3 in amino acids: CASSYAVKETQYF. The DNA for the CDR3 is TGTGCCAGCAGTTACGCAGTAAAAGAGACCCAGTACTTC.

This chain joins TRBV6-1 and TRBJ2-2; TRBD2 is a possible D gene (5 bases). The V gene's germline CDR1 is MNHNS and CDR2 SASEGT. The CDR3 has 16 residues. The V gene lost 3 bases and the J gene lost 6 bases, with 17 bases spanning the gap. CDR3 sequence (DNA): TGTGCCAGCAGTGATTCACGGGGTTCGGGCCCCGGGGAGCTGTTTTTT. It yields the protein CASSDSRGSGPGELFF.

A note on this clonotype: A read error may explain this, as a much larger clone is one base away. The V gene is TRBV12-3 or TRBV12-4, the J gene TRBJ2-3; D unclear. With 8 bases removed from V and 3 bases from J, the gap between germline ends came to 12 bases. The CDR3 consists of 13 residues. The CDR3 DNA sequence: TGTGCCAGCCTGGGGTTCCGGACAGATACGCAGTATTTT. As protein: CASLGFRTDTQYF.

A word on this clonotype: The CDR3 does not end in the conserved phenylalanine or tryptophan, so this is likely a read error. DNA for the CDR3: TGTGCCAGCAGCTTAGGTTGGGGGGCGGACCAAGAGGCCCAGTACCTC. This translates into CASSLGWGADQEAQYL. V gene TRBV11-2 combines with J gene TRBJ2-5; D may be TRBD1 or TRBD2 (6 bases each). CDR1 and CDR2 from the germline V gene are SGHAT and FQNNGV. The CDR3 totals 16 residues.

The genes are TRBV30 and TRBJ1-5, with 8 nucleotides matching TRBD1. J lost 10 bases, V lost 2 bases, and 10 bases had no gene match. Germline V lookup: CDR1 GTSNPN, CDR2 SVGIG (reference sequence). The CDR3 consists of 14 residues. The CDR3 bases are TGTGCCTGGAGTACCTTGAGCGGGACAGGACCCCAGCATTTT. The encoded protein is CAWSTLSGTGPQHF.

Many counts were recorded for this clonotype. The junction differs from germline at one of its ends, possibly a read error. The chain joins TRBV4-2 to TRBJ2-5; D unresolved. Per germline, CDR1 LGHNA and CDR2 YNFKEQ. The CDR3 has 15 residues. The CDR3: CARSPGPEPPETQYF. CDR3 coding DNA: TGTGCCCGCAGCCCCGGACCCGAACCCCCAGAGACCCAGTACTTC.

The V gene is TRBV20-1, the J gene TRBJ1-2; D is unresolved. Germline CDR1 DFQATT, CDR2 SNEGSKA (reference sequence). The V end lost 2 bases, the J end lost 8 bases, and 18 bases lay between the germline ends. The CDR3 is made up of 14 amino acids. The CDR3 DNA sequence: TGCAGTGCTAGATCCCTAGACATGGAGGAAGGCTACACCTTC. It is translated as CSARSLDMEEGYTF.

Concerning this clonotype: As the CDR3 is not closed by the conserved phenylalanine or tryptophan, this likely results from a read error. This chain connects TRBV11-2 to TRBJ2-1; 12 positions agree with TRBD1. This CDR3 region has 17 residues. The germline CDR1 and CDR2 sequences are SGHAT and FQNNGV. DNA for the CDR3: TGTGCCAGCAGCTTTGCCGGGACAGGGGGCCCTTATAATGGGCAGTTCCTC. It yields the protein CASSFAGTGGPYNGQFL.

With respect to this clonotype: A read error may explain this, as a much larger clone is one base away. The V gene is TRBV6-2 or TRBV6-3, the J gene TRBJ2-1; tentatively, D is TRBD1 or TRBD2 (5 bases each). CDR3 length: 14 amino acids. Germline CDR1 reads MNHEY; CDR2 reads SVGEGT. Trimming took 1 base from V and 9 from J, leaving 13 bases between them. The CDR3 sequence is CASSYLMGRGEQFF. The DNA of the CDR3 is TGTGCCAGCAGTTACTTGATGGGACGGGGTGAGCAGTTCTTC.

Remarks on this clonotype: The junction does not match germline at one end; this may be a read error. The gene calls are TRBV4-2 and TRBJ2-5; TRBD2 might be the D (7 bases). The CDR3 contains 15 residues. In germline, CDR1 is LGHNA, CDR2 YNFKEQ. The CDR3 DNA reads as TGTGCCAACAGCCAAGAAACGGGGGGCGCGGAGACCCAGTACTTC. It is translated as CANSQETGGAETQYF.

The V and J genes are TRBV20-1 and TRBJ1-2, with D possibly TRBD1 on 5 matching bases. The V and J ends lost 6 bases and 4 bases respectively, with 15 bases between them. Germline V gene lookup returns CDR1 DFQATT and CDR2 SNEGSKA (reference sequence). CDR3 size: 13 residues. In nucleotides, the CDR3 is TGCAGTGCCCCGCTGAGGGGCGGCTATGGCTACACCTTC. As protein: CSAPLRGGYGYTF.

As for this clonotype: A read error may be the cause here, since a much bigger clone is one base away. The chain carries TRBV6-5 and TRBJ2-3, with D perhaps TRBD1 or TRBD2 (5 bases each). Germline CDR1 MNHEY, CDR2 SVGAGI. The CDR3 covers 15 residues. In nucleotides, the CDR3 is TGTGCCAGCAGTTATTCAGGGAGCGGCACAGATACGCACTATTTT. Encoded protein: CASSYSGSGTDTHYF.

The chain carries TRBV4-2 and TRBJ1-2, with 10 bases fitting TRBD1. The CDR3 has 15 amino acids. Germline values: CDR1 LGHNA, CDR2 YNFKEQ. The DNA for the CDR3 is TGTGGCATCAGCCAAGGGAGGGACAGGGGTTATGGCTACACCTTC. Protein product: CGISQGRDRGYGYTF.

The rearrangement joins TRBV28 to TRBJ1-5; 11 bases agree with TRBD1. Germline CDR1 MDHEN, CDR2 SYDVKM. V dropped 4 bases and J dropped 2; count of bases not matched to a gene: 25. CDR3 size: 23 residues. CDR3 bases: TGTGCCAGCAGTTGGGGTAGGGTAGCCGTTGGGACAGGGGGAGGATTGGGCAATCAGCCCCAGCATTTT. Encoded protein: CASSWGRVAVGTGGGLGNQPQHF.

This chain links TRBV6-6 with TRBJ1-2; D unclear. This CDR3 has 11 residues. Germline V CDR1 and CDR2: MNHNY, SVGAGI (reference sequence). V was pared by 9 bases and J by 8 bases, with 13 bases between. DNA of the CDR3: TGTGCCAGTACCCGCGGGAAGGGCTACACCTTC. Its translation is CASTRGKGYTF.

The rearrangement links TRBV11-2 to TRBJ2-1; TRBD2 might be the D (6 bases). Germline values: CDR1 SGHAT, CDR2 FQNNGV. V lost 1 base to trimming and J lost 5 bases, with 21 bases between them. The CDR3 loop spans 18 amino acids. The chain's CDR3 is CASSLARRIGGRDNEQFF. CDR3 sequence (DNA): TGTGCCAGCAGCTTAGCCCGACGGATTGGAGGGCGGGACAATGAGCAGTTCTTC. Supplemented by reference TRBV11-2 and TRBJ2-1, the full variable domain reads EAGVAQSPRYKIIEKRQSVAFWCNPISGHATLYWYQQILGQGPKLLIQFQNNGVVDDSQLPKDRFSAERLKGVDSTLKIQPAKLEDSAVYLCASSLARRIGGRDNEQFFGPGTRLTVL.

The CDR3 DNA follows: TGTGCCTGGAGTCAAGCGGATAGCTCCTATGGCTACACCTTC. Protein sequence: CAWSQADSSYGYTF. The chain employs TRBV30 and TRBJ1-2, with unresolved D. This CDR3 is 14 amino acids long. V was pared by 2 bases and J by 4 bases, with 14 bases between. CDR1 is GTSNPN and CDR2 is SVGIG in the germline V gene (reference sequence).

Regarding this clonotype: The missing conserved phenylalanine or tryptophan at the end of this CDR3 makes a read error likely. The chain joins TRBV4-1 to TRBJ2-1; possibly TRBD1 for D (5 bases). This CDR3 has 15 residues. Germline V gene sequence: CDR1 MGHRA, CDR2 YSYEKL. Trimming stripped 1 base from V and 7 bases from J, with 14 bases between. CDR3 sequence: CASSQGGTFYNEQFL. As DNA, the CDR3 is TGCGCCAGCAGCCAAGGGGGCACTTTCTATAATGAGCAGTTCTTA.

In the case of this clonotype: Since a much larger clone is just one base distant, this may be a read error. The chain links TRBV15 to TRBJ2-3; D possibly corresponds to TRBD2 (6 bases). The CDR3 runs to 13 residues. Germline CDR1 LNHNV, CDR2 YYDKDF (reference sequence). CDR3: CATIRLGTDTQYF. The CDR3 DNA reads TGTGCCACCATCAGACTAGGCACAGATACGCAGTATTTT.

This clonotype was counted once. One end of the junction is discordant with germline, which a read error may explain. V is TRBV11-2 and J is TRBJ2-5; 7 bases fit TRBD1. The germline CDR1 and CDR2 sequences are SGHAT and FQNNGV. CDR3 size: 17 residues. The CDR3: CASSSPERQGDQETQYF. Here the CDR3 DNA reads TGTGCCAGCAGTTCCCCTGAGAGACAGGGTGACCAAGAGACCCAATACTTC.

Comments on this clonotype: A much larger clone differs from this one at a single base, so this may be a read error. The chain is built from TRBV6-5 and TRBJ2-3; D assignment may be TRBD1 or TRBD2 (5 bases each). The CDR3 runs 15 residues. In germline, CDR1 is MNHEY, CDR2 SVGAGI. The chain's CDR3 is CASSFATASTDTRYF. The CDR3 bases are TGTGCCAGCAGTTTCGCGACAGCTAGCACAGATACGCGGTATTTT.